This TCR beta chain was observed in a study of CD4 T cells in relation to SARS-CoV-2 and coronaviruses. Unexposed donor CD4+ T cells date from about 2011-2018, before the COVID-19 pandemic. Germline CDR1 SGHAT, CDR2 FQNNGV. The CDR3 covers 17 residues. J gave up 0 bases and V 5 bases, and 9 bases lay outside the gene matches. Naive and memory CD4+ T cell DNA was deep-sequenced without culture. Sequencing was performed with immunoSEQ multiplex PCR; in TCRdb, only in-frame clones are kept and a portion is missing. This table has about 59,000 clones, just over 85% appearing once. The genes are TRBV11-2 and TRBJ2-3, with TRBD2 identical over 9 bases. The sample comprised memory CD4+ T cells from PBMCs. The sequence derives from a human donor in good health. The CDR3 reads CASSIRAGGTSTDTQYF. CDR3 DNA sequence: TGTGCCAGCAGCATAAGAGCGGGAGGTACTAGCACAGATACGCAGTATTTT.